The 23 T cell receptor beta chains below were found in one sample sequenced in a study of cytotoxic CD8 clonotypes in ibrutinib-treated CLL. The method was immunoSEQ multiplex PCR; TCRdb's version includes in-frame clones alone and lacks a portion of them. The data contain some 140,000 clones, around 80% of them seen just once; the ten biggest clones take up 3% to 4%. The sequencing here drew on PBMCs, taken after 24 months of ibrutinib treatment. All receptors come from a human donor with chronic lymphocytic leukemia.

The chain combines TRBV19 with TRBJ1-5; unclear D gene. The germline gives CDR1 LNHDA, CDR2 SQIVND (reference sequence). CDR3 size: 12 residues. V was shortened by 5 bases and J by 0 bases, with 2 bases between the two germline ends. CDR3 nucleotides: TGTGCCAGTAGTTTTAGCAATCAGCCCCAGCATTTT. Encoded protein: CASSFSNQPQHF.

The chain uses TRBV6-5 and TRBJ1-1; possibly TRBD1 for D (5 bases). CDR3 length: 13 residues. Germline assignment: CDR1 MNHEY and CDR2 SVGAGI. V dropped 4 bases and J dropped 7 bases, with 13 bases sitting between them. CDR3 in amino acids: CASSFSGGGEAFF. CDR3 in DNA: TGTGCCAGCAGTTTCTCGGGGGGTGGTGAAGCTTTCTTT.

J is TRBJ2-2 and V is TRBV19; perhaps TRBD2 as D (5 bases). The V gene lost 2 bases and the J gene lost 6 bases, with 10 bases spanning the gap. CDR1 is LNHDA, CDR2 SQIVND, per germline (reference sequence). The CDR3 has 14 residues. The CDR3 nucleotides are TGTGCCAGTAGTATATCGGGGTCCGCCGGGGAGCTGTTTTTT. Translating it yields CASSISGSAGELFF.

The V call is TRBV6-1, the J call TRBJ1-4; D remains ambiguous. From germline, CDR1 is MNHNS and CDR2 SASEGT. Trimming shortened V by 6 bases and J by 3 bases, and 14 bases separated the two germline ends. This CDR3 is 15 amino acids long. CDR3 sequence: CASRYSTGANEKLFF. The CDR3 bases are TGTGCCAGCAGGTATTCTACTGGGGCTAATGAAAAACTGTTTTTT.

The V call is TRBV5-6, the J call TRBJ1-5, with TRBD1 as a possible D gene (5 bases). The V and J ends lost 4 bases and 3 bases respectively, with 14 bases between them. CDR1 is SGHDT, CDR2 YYEEEE, per germline. CDR3 length: 15 amino acids. The CDR3 is CASSPRGTINQPQHF. CDR3 nucleotides: TGTGCCAGCAGCCCCCGAGGGACGATCAATCAGCCCCAGCATTTT.

CDR3: CAWSEHRTAINEKLFF. CDR3 DNA: TGTGCCTGGAGTGAACACAGGACAGCGATTAATGAAAAACTGTTTTTT. The V and J genes are TRBV30 and TRBJ1-4; tentatively, D is TRBD1 (6 bases). Trimming removed 1 base at V and 4 bases at J, with 16 bases between. This CDR3 region has 16 residues. Germline CDR1 and CDR2: GTSNPN and SVGIG (reference sequence).

The rearrangement uses TRBV6-6 and TRBJ2-1; a possible D gene is TRBD2 (5 bases). The CDR3 consists of 16 residues. Germline V CDR1 and CDR2: MNHNY, SVGAGI (reference sequence). V lost 6 bases, J lost 7 bases, and 22 bases lay in between. The CDR3 loop reads CASRVSVRTPGNEQFF. Here the CDR3 DNA reads TGTGCCAGCAGGGTCAGCGTCCGAACCCCGGGGAATGAGCAGTTCTTC.

The chain employs TRBV5-1 and TRBJ1-3; D may be TRBD1 (5 bases). Trimming stripped 4 bases from V and 0 bases from J, with 11 bases between. Germline-derived CDR1 and CDR2 are SGHRS and YFSETQ. This CDR3 region has 15 residues. CDR3 sequence (DNA): TGCGCCAGCAGCCCCACTGGGGCCTCTGGAAACACCATATATTTT. Amino acid sequence: CASSPTGASGNTIYF.

The chain uses TRBV6-1 and TRBJ1-2; D is uncertain. Germline assignment: CDR1 MNHNS and CDR2 SASEGT. V lost 6 bases, J lost 4 bases, and 15 bases lay in between. The CDR3 consists of 14 residues. CDR3 in DNA: TGTGCCAGCAGCGGAGACGGGGAGGGCTATGGCTACACCTTC. Its protein product is CASSGDGEGYGYTF.

The chain uses TRBV5-1 and TRBJ2-5, with D perhaps TRBD1 (6 bases). Trimming cost V 4 bases and J 5 bases, with 15 bases left between them. This CDR3 is built from 14 residues. Germline V gene lookup returns CDR1 SGHRS and CDR2 YFSETQ. Here the CDR3 DNA reads TGCGCCAGCAGCCCAATAACAGGGATGGAGACCCAGTACTTC. Translated, it gives CASSPITGMETQYF.

J is TRBJ1-1 and V is TRBV7-8; D ambiguous. Trimming removed 4 bases from V and 10 bases from J, with 19 bases in between. CDR3 length equals 14 residues. Germline CDR1 SGHVS, CDR2 FQNEAQ. The CDR3 nucleotides are TGTGCCAGCAGCTCTGTTAAATTAGCAGGTCGAGCTTTCTTT. Its protein product is CASSSVKLAGRAFF.

The genes are TRBV5-4 and TRBJ2-4; 7 bases line up with TRBD1. Germline CDR1 and CDR2: SGHNT and YYREEE (reference sequence). The CDR3 loop spans 16 amino acids. With 0 bases clipped from V and 6 bases from J, the junction kept 9 bases outside the gene matches. The CDR3 DNA reads TGTGCCAGCAGCTTGGGCACAGGGGACCGGGGAAACATTCAGTACTTC. This codes for CASSLGTGDRGNIQYF.

This clone appeared once. The rearrangement uses TRBV28 and TRBJ1-1; D not certain. CDR1 MDHEN and CDR2 SYDVKM come from the germline V gene. This CDR3 has 17 amino acids. Trimming shortened V by 7 bases and J by 1 base, and 22 bases separated the two germline ends. The CDR3 DNA reads TGTGCCAGCAATACCCCCCCCGGGCAGGCGACGAACACTGAAGCTTTCTTT. Protein: CASNTPPGQATNTEAFF.

The rearrangement uses TRBV5-1 and TRBJ2-7; TRBD2 is a possible D gene (5 bases). Trimming took off 0 bases at V and 2 bases at J, with 15 bases between the two ends. CDR1 is SGHRS and CDR2 is YFSETQ in the germline V gene. CDR3 size: 16 residues. The CDR3 sequence: CASSLAWRLGAYEQYF. The CDR3 region has the DNA TGCGCCAGCAGCTTGGCCTGGCGTCTGGGAGCCTACGAGCAGTACTTC.

This clone came up once. This chain connects TRBV28 to TRBJ2-6; 11 nucleotides align to TRBD1. Germline V gene data show CDR1 as MDHEN and CDR2 as SYDVKM. This CDR3 comprises 16 residues. Germline trimming cut 5 bases from V and 3 bases from J; bases unmatched to any gene: 3. The CDR3: CASSGQGAFGANVLTF. The CDR3 DNA reads TGTGCCAGCAGTGGACAGGGGGCCTTTGGGGCCAACGTCCTGACTTTC.

The CDR3 here is CASSPAGFSGNTIYF. The CDR3 DNA sequence: TGCGCCAGCAGCCCGGCGGGCTTCTCTGGAAACACCATATATTTT. This chain joins TRBV5-1 and TRBJ1-3; D is undetermined. The CDR3 is 15 amino acids. Trimming stripped 4 bases from V and 0 bases from J, with 11 bases between. Germline V lookup: CDR1 SGHRS, CDR2 YFSETQ.

The chain employs TRBV27 and TRBJ1-1; 11 bases are a match to TRBD1. Losses at the gene ends were 4 bases for V and 4 bases for J; bases not matched to a gene: 5. Germline assignment: CDR1 MNHEY and CDR2 SMNVEV (reference sequence). There are 15 residues in the CDR3. The CDR3 DNA reads TGTGCCAGCAGTTGGCCGGGACAGGGGGTCACTGAAGCTTTCTTT. It translates to CASSWPGQGVTEAFF.

The rearrangement joins TRBV12-5 to TRBJ2-5, with 7 nucleotides matching TRBD2. With 6 bases clipped from V and 5 bases from J, the junction kept 6 bases outside the gene matches. Germline CDR1 and CDR2: LGHNT and FRNRAP. The CDR3 is made up of 13 amino acids. This CDR3 reads CASGWRGGETQYF. The CDR3 bases are TGTGCTAGTGGATGGAGGGGAGGGGAGACCCAGTACTTC.

The V gene is TRBV6-1, the J gene TRBJ2-3, with 10 bases that match TRBD2. Germline lookup yields CDR1 MNHNS and CDR2 SASEGT. With V trimmed by 4 bases and J by 4 bases, 14 bases remained unmatched. The CDR3 is made up of 18 amino acids. CDR3 in amino acids: CASSGTSGVGVDADTQYF. In DNA, the CDR3 is TGTGCCAGCAGTGGCACTAGCGGGGTGGGGGTTGACGCAGATACGCAGTATTTT.

The chain recombines TRBV28 with TRBJ1-5; possibly TRBD1 for D (5 bases). Germline CDR1 reads MDHEN; CDR2 reads SYDVKM. V was trimmed by 5 bases and J by 4 bases, leaving 6 bases between them. The CDR3 loop spans 12 amino acids. CDR3 sequence: CASSRQNQPQHF. The CDR3 DNA sequence: TGTGCCAGCAGTCGACAGAATCAGCCCCAGCATTTT. The complete variable domain, with remaining parts taken from reference TRBV28 and TRBJ1-5, reads DVKVTQSSRYLVKRTGEKVFLECVQDMDHENMFWYRQDPGLGLRLIYFSYDVKMKEKGDIPEGYSVSREKKERFSLILESASTNQTSMYLCASSRQNQPQHFGDGTRLSIL.

The V call is TRBV30, the J call TRBJ2-7; 9 bases fit TRBD2. Trimming at V came to 6 bases and at J to 0 bases, leaving 12 bases not matched to a gene. The V gene's germline CDR1 is GTSNPN and CDR2 SVGIG (reference sequence). The CDR3 covers 16 residues. This chain's CDR3 is CACQGGGARSSYEQYF. The CDR3 nucleotides read TGTGCCTGTCAAGGCGGGGGGGCTAGGAGCTCCTACGAGCAGTACTTC.

The V and J genes are TRBV12-5 and TRBJ1-5; no clear D gene. Trimming left V 0 bases short and J 7 bases short, with 13 bases between. The CDR3 extends over 15 amino acids. CDR1 and CDR2 from the germline V gene are LGHNT and FRNRAP. This CDR3 is CASGLVVGGGQPQHF. In nucleotides, the CDR3 is TGTGCTAGTGGTTTGGTAGTGGGAGGCGGGCAGCCCCAGCATTTT.

V and J are TRBV7-9 and TRBJ2-3; a weak D match, TRBD1 (6 bases). Trimming removed 5 bases from V and 0 bases from J, with 9 bases in between. CDR1 is SEHNR and CDR2 is FQNEAQ in the germline V gene (reference sequence). The CDR3 sequence is 14 residues long. This CDR3 is CASSPGQSTDTQYF. The DNA for the CDR3 is TGTGCCAGCAGCCCAGGACAGAGCACAGATACGCAGTATTTT.